This passage covers 8 T cell receptor beta chains from one sample sequenced in a study of T cell changes during pregnancy in multiple sclerosis. Profiling relied on immunoSEQ multiplex PCR, and the TCRdb table lists in-frame clones only, not all of them. Of 90,000 to 120,000 clones listed, about 90% are singletons. The sample consisted of peripheral blood, taken in the third trimester of pregnancy. The receptor set was obtained from a female donor in good health, enrolled as a control in a pregnancy study.

The J gene is TRBJ1-1, the V gene TRBV20-1; a possible D gene is TRBD1 (6 bases). The CDR3 spans 10 residues. Trimming shortened V by 3 bases and J by 10 bases, and 9 bases separated the two germline ends. Germline CDR1 is DFQATT and CDR2 is SNEGSKA (reference sequence). The CDR3 bases are TGCAGTGCTAGCCAGGGGACAGCTTTCTTT. This encodes CSASQGTAFF.

CDR3 residues: CASSYSSGTGGDEQYF. DNA for the CDR3: TGTGCCAGCAGTTACAGCTCCGGGACAGGGGGCGACGAGCAGTACTTC. The chain is built from TRBV6-5 and TRBJ2-7, with TRBD1 matching 12 bases. The J segment lost 5 bases and the V segment lost 2 bases, leaving 7 bases of the junction unmatched. This CDR3 is built from 16 residues. Germline V lookup: CDR1 MNHEY, CDR2 SVGAGI.

This chain uses TRBV11-3 with TRBJ2-1; TRBD1 agrees at 7 bases. The J segment lost 8 bases and the V segment lost 0 bases, leaving 7 bases of the junction unmatched. Germline lookup yields CDR1 SGHNT and CDR2 YENEEA. The CDR3 runs 15 residues. The CDR3 sequence is CASSLETGKRDEQFF. The CDR3 nucleotides are TGTGCCAGCAGCTTAGAGACAGGGAAACGGGATGAGCAGTTCTTC.

The chain couples TRBV19 to TRBJ2-1; D perhaps matches TRBD1 (5 bases). Germline V lookup: CDR1 LNHDA, CDR2 SQIVND (reference sequence). The V gene lost 1 base and the J gene lost 2 bases, with 9 bases spanning the gap. CDR3 size: 15 residues. Written as DNA, the CDR3 is TGTGCCAGTAGTATAGTCAGGGTAGCCTACAATGAGCAGTTCTTC. Its protein product is CASSIVRVAYNEQFF.

The chain recombines TRBV2 with TRBJ2-1, with a tentative D call TRBD2 (6 bases). The length of the CDR3 is 13 residues. V lost 6 bases and J lost 9, with 15 bases in between. Germline V gene sequence: CDR1 SNHLY, CDR2 FYNNEI. The CDR3 loop is CASRLLLASEQFF. Written as DNA, the CDR3 is TGTGCCAGCAGGTTATTACTAGCAAGTGAGCAGTTCTTC.

The chain joins TRBV30 to TRBJ2-5; 7 bases line up with TRBD1. Germline assignment: CDR1 GTSNPN and CDR2 SVGIG (reference sequence). The CDR3 consists of 14 residues. The ends lost 2 bases at V and 2 bases at J; junction bases unmatched: 5. CDR3 DNA sequence: TGTGCCTGGAGTATGGACAGGTCACAAGAGACCCAGTACTTC. Its protein is CAWSMDRSQETQYF.

The V and J genes are TRBV5-4 and TRBJ1-5, with D perhaps matching TRBD1 (5 bases). Germline V CDR1 and CDR2: SGHNT, YYREEE (reference sequence). Trimming removed 2 bases at V and 11 bases at J, with 14 bases between. The CDR3 runs to 13 residues. CDR3 residues: CASSFRGDEAQHF. The CDR3 DNA reads TGTGCCAGCAGCTTTCGGGGGGATGAGGCCCAGCATTTT. The full variable domain, with the rest looked up from reference TRBV5-4 and TRBJ1-5, is ETGVTQSPTHLIKTRGQQVTLRCSSQSGHNTVSWYQQALGQGPQFIFQYYREEENGRGNFPPRFSGLQFPNYSSELNVNALELDDSALYLCASSFRGDEAQHFGDGTRLSIL.

This clone was found once. The rearrangement uses TRBV5-1 and TRBJ1-6; no clear D. There are 14 residues in the CDR3. Trimming removed 1 base from V and 9 bases from J, with 11 bases in between. The germline V gene has CDR1 SGHRS and CDR2 YFSETQ. The CDR3 reads CASSLSGVGSPLHF. The CDR3, as DNA: TGCGCCAGCAGCTTGAGCGGCGTTGGTTCACCCCTCCACTTT.